Listed below are T cell receptor beta chains from one sample, sequenced in a study of cytomegalovirus exposure and HLA in healthy donors. This table comes from immunoSEQ multiplex PCR, and its TCRdb copy is limited to in-frame clones, with some not included. The sample consists of about 96,000 clones, roughly 79% of them appearing once. The sequenced sample was PBMCs. These receptors all come from a woman in her 70s in good health and CMV-seropositive. Both conserved end residues are part of each CDR3. A D gene is named only where the DNA matches it firmly. Clone sizes are given selectively: once, few, many, or a class where the clone is expanded.

J gene: TRBJ2-7; D gene: TRBD1; V gene: TRBV11-2; clone size: .; CDR3 DNA: TGTGCCAGCAGCTTATACGTCAGGGGGCGCTCCTACGAGCAGTACTTC; CDR3 protein: CASSLYVRGRSYEQYF
J gene: TRBJ1-4; D gene: .; V gene: TRBV27; clone size: .; CDR3 DNA: TGTGCCAGCAGTGGCAACAGGGTAACTAATGAAAAACTGTTTTTT; CDR3 protein: CASSGNRVTNEKLFF
J gene: TRBJ1-5; D gene: .; V gene: TRBV6-1; clone size: few; CDR3 DNA: TGTGCCAGCAGCGGGGGTGGCAATCAGCCCCAGCATTTT; CDR3 protein: CASSGGGNQPQHF
J gene: TRBJ2-7; D gene: .; V gene: TRBV19; clone size: .; CDR3 DNA: TGTGCCAGTGGAGAGGGGGGGTCCTACGAGCAGTACTTC; CDR3 protein: CASGEGGSYEQYF
J gene: TRBJ2-1; D gene: TRBD2; V gene: TRBV9; clone size: .; CDR3 DNA: TGTGCCAGCAGCGGGATGACTAGCGGGAGTCTAAATGAGCAGTTCTTC; CDR3 protein: CASSGMTSGSLNEQFF
J gene: TRBJ2-6; D gene: .; V gene: TRBV5-8; clone size: .; CDR3 DNA: TGTGCCAGCAGCTTCACAGGGTCTGGGGCCAACGTCCTGACTTTC; CDR3 protein: CASSFTGSGANVLTF
J gene: TRBJ2-2; D gene: .; V gene: TRBV6-1; clone size: few; CDR3 DNA: TGTGCCAGCAGTCCCCAGGGGAGTAGGGCCGGGGAGCTGTTTTTT; CDR3 protein: CASSPQGSRAGELFF
J gene: TRBJ2-5; D gene: TRBD1; V gene: TRBV7-6; clone size: .; CDR3 DNA: TGTGCCAGCAGCCCTCCCGGGACAGGGTTCCGGGAGACCCAGTACTTC; CDR3 protein: CASSPPGTGFRETQYF
J gene: TRBJ2-3; D gene: TRBD1; V gene: TRBV6-6; clone size: .; CDR3 DNA: TGTGCCGGCTCGACAGGGGGCGGAGATACGCAGTATTTT; CDR3 protein: CAGSTGGGDTQYF
J gene: TRBJ2-7; D gene: TRBD2; V gene: TRBV5-1; clone size: .; CDR3 DNA: TGCGCCAGCAGCCTTGGGTCACGGGGGGTCTACGAGCAGTACTTC; CDR3 protein: CASSLGSRGVYEQYF
J gene: TRBJ1-6; D gene: .; V gene: TRBV2; clone size: once; CDR3 DNA: TGTGCCAGCAGTGATCGCGCCTCTAATTCACCCCTCCACTTT; CDR3 protein: CASSDRASNSPLHF
J gene: TRBJ1-4; D gene: TRBD1; V gene: TRBV30; clone size: .; CDR3 DNA: TGTGCCTGGAGTGTACGTGGGACAGGGAATGAAAAACTGTTTTTT; CDR3 protein: CAWSVRGTGNEKLFF
J gene: TRBJ2-1; D gene: TRBD2; V gene: TRBV7-8; clone size: .; CDR3 DNA: TGTGCCAGCAGCGGAGGCTCGGGACTAGCGTTATACAATGAGCAGTTCTTC; CDR3 protein: CASSGGSGLALYNEQFF
J gene: TRBJ2-3; D gene: TRBD2; V gene: TRBV9; clone size: .; CDR3 DNA: TGTGCCAGCAGCTCAGGACTAGCGTCTAGCACAGATACGCAGTATTTT; CDR3 protein: CASSSGLASSTDTQYF
J gene: TRBJ2-5; D gene: TRBD2; V gene: TRBV7-7; clone size: .; CDR3 DNA: TGTGCTAGCAGCGAGACTAGCGGGAGGACCCAGTACTTC; CDR3 protein: CASSETSGRTQYF
J gene: TRBJ2-3; D gene: .; V gene: TRBV27; clone size: .; CDR3 DNA: TGTGCCAGCAGTTTAGTTCGGGGGACCACAGATACGCAGTATTTT; CDR3 protein: CASSLVRGTTDTQYF
J gene: TRBJ2-5; D gene: TRBD1; V gene: TRBV15; clone size: few; CDR3 DNA: TGTGCCACCAGCAGAGGGGGACAGGGACAAGAGACCCAGTACTTC; CDR3 protein: CATSRGGQGQETQYF
J gene: TRBJ1-6; D gene: TRBD1; V gene: TRBV28; clone size: .; CDR3 DNA: TGTGCCAGCAGTCTCCCAACAGGGGGACCCCTCCACTTT; CDR3 protein: CASSLPTGGPLHF
J gene: TRBJ2-3; D gene: TRBD2; V gene: TRBV12-5; clone size: .; CDR3 DNA: TGTGCTAGTGGTTTGGCTATGACTAGCGGGGATGGAGATACGCAGTATTTT; CDR3 protein: CASGLAMTSGDGDTQYF
J gene: TRBJ2-1; D gene: .; V gene: TRBV7-9; clone size: .; CDR3 DNA: TGTGCCAGCAGCTTATCTCTGCGGGTAGATGAGCAGTTCTTC; CDR3 protein: CASSLSLRVDEQFF
J gene: TRBJ1-5; D gene: .; V gene: TRBV27; clone size: once; CDR3 DNA: TGTGCCAGCAGTTTAGGCCGGAGTTATCAGCCCCAGCATTTT; CDR3 protein: CASSLGRSYQPQHF
J gene: TRBJ2-1; D gene: .; V gene: TRBV14; clone size: .; CDR3 DNA: TGTGCCAGCAGCCAAAGGGGGGCGCGGGGGAATGAGCAGTTCTTC; CDR3 protein: CASSQRGARGNEQFF
J gene: TRBJ2-3; D gene: .; V gene: TRBV19; clone size: .; CDR3 DNA: TGTGCCAGTAGTAGGCGACAGTTGTGGGATACGCAGTATTTT; CDR3 protein: CASSRRQLWDTQYF
J gene: TRBJ2-2; D gene: .; V gene: TRBV5-1; clone size: .; CDR3 DNA: TGCGCCAGCAGCTCGACAGTCGCGAACACCGGGGAGCTGTTTTTT; CDR3 protein: CASSSTVANTGELFF
J gene: TRBJ2-1; D gene: TRBD2; V gene: TRBV10-2; clone size: once; CDR3 DNA: TGCGCCACCGGACTAGCGGGAGCGGAAGGGTCCTACAATGAGCAGTTCTTC; CDR3 protein: CATGLAGAEGSYNEQFF
J gene: TRBJ2-3; D gene: .; V gene: TRBV11-3; clone size: .; CDR3 DNA: TGTGCCAGCAGCTTAGATCAGGATACGCAGTATTTT; CDR3 protein: CASSLDQDTQYF